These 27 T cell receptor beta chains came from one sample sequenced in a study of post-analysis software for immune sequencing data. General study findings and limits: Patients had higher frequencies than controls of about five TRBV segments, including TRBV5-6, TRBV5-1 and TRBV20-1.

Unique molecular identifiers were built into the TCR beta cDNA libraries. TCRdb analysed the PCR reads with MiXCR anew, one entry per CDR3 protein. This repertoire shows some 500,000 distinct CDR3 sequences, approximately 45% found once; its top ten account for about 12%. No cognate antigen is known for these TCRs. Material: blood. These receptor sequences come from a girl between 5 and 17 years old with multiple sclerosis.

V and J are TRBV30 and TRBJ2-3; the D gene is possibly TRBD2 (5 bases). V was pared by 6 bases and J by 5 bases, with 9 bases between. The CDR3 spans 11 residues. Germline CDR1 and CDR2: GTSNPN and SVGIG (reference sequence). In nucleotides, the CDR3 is TGTGCCTGCGCAACTAGAGATACGCAGTATTTT. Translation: CACATRDTQYF.

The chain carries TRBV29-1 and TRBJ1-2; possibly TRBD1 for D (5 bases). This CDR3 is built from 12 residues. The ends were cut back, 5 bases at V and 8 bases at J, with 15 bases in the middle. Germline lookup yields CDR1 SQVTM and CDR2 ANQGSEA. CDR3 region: CSVLRDSGGYTF. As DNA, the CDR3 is TGCAGCGTTCTCCGGGACTCGGGAGGCTACACCTTC.

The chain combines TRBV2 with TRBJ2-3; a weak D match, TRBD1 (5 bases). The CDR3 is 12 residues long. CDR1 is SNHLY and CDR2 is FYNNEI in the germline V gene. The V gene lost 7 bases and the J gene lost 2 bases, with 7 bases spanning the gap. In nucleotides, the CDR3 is TGTGCCAGCAAGACAGACACAGATACGCAGTATTTT. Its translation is CASKTDTDTQYF.

CDR3 bases: TGCAGTGCTAGCGCGGGACAGGCGAACACTGAAGCTTTCTTT. Translated, it gives CSASAGQANTEAFF. J is TRBJ1-1 and V is TRBV20-1; 8 bases map to TRBD1. This CDR3 has 14 residues. Looked up from germline, CDR1 is DFQATT and CDR2 is SNEGSKA (reference sequence). The trim removed 3 bases at V and 1 base at J, leaving 4 bases unmatched.

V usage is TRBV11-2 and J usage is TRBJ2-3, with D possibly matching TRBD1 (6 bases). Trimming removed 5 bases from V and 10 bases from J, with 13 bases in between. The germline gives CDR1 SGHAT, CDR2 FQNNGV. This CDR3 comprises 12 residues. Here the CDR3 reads CASSVGDTSQYF. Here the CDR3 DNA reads TGTGCCAGCAGCGTAGGGGACACATCGCAGTATTTT.

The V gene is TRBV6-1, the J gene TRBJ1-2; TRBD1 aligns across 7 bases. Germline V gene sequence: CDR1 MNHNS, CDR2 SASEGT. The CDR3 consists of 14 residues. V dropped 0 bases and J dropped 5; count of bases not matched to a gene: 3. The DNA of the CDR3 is TGTGCCAGCAGTGAAGCGGCAGGGGGTTATGGCTACACCTTC. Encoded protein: CASSEAAGGYGYTF.

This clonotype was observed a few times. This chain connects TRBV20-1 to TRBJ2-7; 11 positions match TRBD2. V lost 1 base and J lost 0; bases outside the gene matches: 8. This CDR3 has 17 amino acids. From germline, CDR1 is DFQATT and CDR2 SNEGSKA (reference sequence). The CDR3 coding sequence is TGCAGTGCTAGAGTAGTTCAAACTAGCGGGAGCTCCTACGAGCAGTACTTC. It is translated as CSARVVQTSGSSYEQYF.

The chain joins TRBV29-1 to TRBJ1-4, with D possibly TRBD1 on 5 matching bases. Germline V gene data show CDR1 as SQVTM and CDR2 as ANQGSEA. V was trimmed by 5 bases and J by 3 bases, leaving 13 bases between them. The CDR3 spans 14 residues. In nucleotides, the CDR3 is TGCAGCGTTAGGGGACGGCCTCCTAATGAAAAACTGTTTTTT. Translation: CSVRGRPPNEKLFF.

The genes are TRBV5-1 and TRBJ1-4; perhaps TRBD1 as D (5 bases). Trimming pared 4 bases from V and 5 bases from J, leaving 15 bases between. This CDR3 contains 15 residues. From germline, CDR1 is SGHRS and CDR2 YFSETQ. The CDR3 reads CASSGGRGENEKLFF. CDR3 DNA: TGCGCCAGCAGCGGTGGTAGGGGAGAAAATGAAAAACTGTTTTTT.

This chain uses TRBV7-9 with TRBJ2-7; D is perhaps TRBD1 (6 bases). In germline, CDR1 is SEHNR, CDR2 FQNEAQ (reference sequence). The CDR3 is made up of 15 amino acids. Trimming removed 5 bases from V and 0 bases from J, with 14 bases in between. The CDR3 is CASSQVRGYSYEQYF. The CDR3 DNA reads TGTGCCAGCAGCCAAGTGAGGGGGTACTCCTACGAGCAGTACTTC.

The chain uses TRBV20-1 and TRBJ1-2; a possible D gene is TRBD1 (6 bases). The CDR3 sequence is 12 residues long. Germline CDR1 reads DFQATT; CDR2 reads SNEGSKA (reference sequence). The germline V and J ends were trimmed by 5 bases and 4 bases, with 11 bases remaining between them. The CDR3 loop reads CSASGEGYGYTF. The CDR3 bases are TGCAGTGCTTCAGGGGAGGGCTATGGCTACACCTTC.

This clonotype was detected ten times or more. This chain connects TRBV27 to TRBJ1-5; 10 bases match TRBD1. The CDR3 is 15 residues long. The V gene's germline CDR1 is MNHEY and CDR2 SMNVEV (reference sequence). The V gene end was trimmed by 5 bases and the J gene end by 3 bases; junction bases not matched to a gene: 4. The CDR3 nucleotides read TGTGCCAGCAGTCAGGACAGGGGGACCAATCAGCCCCAGCATTTT. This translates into CASSQDRGTNQPQHF.

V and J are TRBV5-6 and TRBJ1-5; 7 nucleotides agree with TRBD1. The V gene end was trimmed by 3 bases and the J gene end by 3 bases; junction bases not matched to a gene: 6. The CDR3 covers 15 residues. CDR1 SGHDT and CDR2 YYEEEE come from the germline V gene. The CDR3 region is CASSWRDRPNQPQHF. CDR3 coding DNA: TGTGCCAGCAGCTGGAGGGACAGACCCAATCAGCCCCAGCATTTT.

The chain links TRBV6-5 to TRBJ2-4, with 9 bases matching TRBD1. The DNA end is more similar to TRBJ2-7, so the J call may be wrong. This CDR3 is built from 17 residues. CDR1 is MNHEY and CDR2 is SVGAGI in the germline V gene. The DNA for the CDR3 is TGTGCCAGCAGTTACGGAGGCGTTGGGGACAGGGTATACGAGCAGTACTTC. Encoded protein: CASSYGGVGDRVYEQYF.

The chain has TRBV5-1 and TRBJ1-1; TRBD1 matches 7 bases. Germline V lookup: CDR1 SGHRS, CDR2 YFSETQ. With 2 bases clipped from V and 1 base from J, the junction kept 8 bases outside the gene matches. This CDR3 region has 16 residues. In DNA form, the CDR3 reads TGCGCCAGCAGCTTTTTTACAGGGGCAAAGAACACTGAAGCTTTCTTT. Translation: CASSFFTGAKNTEAFF.

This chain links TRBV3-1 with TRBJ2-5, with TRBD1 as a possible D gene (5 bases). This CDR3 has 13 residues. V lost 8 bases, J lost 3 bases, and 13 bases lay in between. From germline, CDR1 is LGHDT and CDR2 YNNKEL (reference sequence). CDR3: CASWAIGEETQYF. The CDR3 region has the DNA TGTGCCAGCTGGGCCATAGGGGAAGAGACCCAGTACTTC.

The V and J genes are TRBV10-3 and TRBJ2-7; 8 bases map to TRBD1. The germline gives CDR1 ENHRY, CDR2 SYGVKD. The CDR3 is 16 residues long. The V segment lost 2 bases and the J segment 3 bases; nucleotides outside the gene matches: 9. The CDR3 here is CAISEPPRGRSYEQYF. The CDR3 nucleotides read TGTGCCATCAGTGAGCCCCCCAGGGGGCGTAGCTACGAGCAGTACTTC.

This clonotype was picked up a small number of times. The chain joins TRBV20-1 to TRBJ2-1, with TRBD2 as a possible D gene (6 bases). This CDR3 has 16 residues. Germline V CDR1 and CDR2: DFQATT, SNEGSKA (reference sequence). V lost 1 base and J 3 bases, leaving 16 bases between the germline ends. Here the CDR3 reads CSARGAAAGLYNEQFF. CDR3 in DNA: TGCAGTGCTAGAGGAGCGGCCGCGGGGCTCTACAATGAGCAGTTCTTC.

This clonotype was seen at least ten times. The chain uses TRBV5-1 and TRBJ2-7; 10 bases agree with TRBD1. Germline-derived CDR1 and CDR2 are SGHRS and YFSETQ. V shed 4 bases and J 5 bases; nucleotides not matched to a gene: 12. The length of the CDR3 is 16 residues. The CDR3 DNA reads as TGCGCCAGCAGCATCAGACCGGGACAGGGGACCGACGAGCAGTACTTC. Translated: CASSIRPGQGTDEQYF.

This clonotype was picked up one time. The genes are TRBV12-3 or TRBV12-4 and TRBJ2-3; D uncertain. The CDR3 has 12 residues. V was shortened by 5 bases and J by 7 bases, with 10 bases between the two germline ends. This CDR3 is CASSPVGHTQYF. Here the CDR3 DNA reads TGTGCCAGCAGTCCCGTTGGTCATACGCAGTATTTT.

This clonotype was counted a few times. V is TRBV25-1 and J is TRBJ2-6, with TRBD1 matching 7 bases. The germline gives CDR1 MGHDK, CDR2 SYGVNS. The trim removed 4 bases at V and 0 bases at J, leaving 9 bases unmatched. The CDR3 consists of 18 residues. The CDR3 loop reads CASSGRQGKDSGANVLTF. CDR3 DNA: TGTGCCAGCAGTGGAAGACAGGGAAAAGACTCTGGGGCCAACGTCCTGACTTTC.

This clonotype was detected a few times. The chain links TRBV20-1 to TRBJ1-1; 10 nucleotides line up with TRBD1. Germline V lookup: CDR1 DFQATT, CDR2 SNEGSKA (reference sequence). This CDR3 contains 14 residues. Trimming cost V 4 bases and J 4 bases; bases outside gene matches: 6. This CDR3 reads CSATGQGLGTEAFF. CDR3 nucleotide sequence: TGCAGTGCTACGGGACAGGGGTTGGGCACTGAAGCTTTCTTT.

CDR3 in amino acids: CASSYVRDRGNQPQHF. The CDR3 DNA is TGTGCCAGCAGTTACGTTCGGGACAGGGGCAATCAGCCCCAGCATTTT. The chain is built from TRBV6-6 and TRBJ1-5; 9 bases agree with TRBD1. This CDR3 has 16 amino acids. The junction had 4 bases not matched to a gene; V was cut back by 2 bases and J by 2 bases. Germline CDR1 reads MNHNY; CDR2 reads SVGAGI (reference sequence).

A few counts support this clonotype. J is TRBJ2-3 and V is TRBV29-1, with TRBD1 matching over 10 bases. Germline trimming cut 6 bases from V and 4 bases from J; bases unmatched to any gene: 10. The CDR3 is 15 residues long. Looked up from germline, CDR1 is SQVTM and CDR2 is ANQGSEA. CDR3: CSVAGTGVLADTQYF. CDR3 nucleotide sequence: TGCAGCGTCGCCGGGACAGGGGTCTTGGCAGATACGCAGTATTTT.

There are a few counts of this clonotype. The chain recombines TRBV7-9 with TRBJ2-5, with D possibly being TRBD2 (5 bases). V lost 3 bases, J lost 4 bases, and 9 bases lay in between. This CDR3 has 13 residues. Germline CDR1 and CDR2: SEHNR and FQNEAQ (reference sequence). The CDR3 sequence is CASSFPGSETQYF. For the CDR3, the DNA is TGTGCCAGCAGCTTCCCGGGGTCAGAGACCCAGTACTTC.

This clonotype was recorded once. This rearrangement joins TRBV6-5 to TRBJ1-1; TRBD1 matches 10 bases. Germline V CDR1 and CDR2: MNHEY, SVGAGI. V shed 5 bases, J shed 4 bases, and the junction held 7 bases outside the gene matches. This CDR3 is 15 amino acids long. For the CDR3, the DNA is TGTGCCAGCAGTAGACGGGACAGGGGAGGCACTGAAGCTTTCTTT. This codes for CASSRRDRGGTEAFF.

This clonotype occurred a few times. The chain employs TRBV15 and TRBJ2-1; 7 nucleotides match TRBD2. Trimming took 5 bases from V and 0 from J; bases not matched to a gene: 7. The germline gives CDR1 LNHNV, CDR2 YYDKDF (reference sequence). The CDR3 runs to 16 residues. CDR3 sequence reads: CATSGGDLSSYNEQFF. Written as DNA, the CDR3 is TGTGCCACCAGCGGGGGGGACTTAAGCTCCTACAATGAGCAGTTCTTC. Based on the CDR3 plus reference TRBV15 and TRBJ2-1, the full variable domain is DAMVIQNPRYQVTQFGKPVTLSCSQTLNHNVMYWYQQKSSQAPKLLFHYYDKDFNNEADTPDNFQSRRPNTSFCFLDIRSPGLGDTAMYLCATSGGDLSSYNEQFFGPGTRLTVL.